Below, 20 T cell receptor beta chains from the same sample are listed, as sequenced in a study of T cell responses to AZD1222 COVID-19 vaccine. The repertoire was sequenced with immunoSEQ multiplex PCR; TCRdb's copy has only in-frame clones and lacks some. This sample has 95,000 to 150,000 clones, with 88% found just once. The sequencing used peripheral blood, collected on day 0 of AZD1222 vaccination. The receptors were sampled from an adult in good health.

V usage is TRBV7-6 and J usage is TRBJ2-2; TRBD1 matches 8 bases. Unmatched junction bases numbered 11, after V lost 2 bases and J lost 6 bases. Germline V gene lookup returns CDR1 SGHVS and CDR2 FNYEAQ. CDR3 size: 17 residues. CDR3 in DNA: TGTGCCAGCAGCTTATCATCAGGGGGCATCGGCGCCGGGGAGCTGTTTTTT. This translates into CASSLSSGGIGAGELFF. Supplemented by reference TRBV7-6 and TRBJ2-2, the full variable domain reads GAGVSQSPRYKVTKRGQDVALRCDPISGHVSLYWYRQALGQGPEFLTYFNYEAQQDKSGLPNDRFSAERPEGSISTLTIQRTEQRDSAMYRCASSLSSGGIGAGELFFGEGSRLTVL.

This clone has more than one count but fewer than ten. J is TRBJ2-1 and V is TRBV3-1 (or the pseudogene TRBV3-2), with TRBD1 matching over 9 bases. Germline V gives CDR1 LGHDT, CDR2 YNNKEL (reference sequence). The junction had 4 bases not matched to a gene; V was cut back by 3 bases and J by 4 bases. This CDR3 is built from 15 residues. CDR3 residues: CASSQFGTGYNEQFF. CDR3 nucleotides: TGTGCCAGCAGCCAGTTTGGGACAGGGTACAATGAGCAGTTCTTC.

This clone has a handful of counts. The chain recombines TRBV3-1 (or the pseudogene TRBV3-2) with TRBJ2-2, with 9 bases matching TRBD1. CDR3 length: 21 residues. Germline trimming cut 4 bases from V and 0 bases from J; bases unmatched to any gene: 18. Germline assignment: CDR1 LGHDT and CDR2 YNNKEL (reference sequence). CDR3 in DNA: TGTGCCAGCAGCCCCCTACCGGGACAGGGCCTATATTATACGAACACCGGGGAGCTGTTTTTT. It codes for CASSPLPGQGLYYTNTGELFF.

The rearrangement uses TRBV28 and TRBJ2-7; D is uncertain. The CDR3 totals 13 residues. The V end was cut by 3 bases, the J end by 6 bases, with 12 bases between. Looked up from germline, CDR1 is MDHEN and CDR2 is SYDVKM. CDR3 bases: TGTGCCAGCAGTTTCCCAGGTCTGGGCGAGCAGTACTTC. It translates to CASSFPGLGEQYF.

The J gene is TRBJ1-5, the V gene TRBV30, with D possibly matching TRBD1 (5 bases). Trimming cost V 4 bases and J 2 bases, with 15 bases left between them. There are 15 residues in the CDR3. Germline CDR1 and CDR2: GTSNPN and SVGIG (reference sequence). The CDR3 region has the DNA TGTGCCTGGAACAAGGGCCCACAGGGCAATCAGCCCCAGCATTTT. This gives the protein CAWNKGPQGNQPQHF.

CDR3 region: CASRGDRGQTLHF. CDR3 bases: TGTGCCAGCAGGGGGGACAGGGGGCAGACCCTCCACTTT. The rearrangement joins TRBV2 to TRBJ1-6; 12 nucleotides match TRBD1. The CDR3 spans 13 residues. V gave up 6 bases and J gave up 14 bases; unmatched junction bases: 5. Germline values: CDR1 SNHLY, CDR2 FYNNEI.

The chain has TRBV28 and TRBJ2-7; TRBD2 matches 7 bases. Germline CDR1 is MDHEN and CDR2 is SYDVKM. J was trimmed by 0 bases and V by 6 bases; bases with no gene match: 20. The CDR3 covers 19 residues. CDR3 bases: TGTGCCAGCAGCGTAGTGGGGGGGGGACCCGTCCTACCCTCCTACGAGCAGTACTTC. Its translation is CASSVVGGGPVLPSYEQYF.

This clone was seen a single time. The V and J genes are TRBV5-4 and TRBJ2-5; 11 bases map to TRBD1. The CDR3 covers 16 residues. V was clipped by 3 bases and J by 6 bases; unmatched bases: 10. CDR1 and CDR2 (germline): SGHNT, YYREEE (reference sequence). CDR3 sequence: CASSSWDRGVTKTQYF. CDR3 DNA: TGTGCCAGCAGCTCCTGGGACAGGGGGGTTACGAAGACCCAGTACTTC. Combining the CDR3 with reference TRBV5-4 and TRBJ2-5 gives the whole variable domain ETGVTQSPTHLIKTRGQQVTLRCSSQSGHNTVSWYQQALGQGPQFIFQYYREEENGRGNFPPRFSGLQFPNYSSELNVNALELDDSALYLCASSSWDRGVTKTQYFGPGTRLLVL.

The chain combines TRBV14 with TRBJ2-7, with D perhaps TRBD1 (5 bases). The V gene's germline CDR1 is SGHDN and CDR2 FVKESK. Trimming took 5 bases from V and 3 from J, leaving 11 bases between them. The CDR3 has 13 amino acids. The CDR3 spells CASSETVLYEQYF. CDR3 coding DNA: TGTGCCAGCAGCGAGACAGTCCTCTACGAGCAGTACTTC.

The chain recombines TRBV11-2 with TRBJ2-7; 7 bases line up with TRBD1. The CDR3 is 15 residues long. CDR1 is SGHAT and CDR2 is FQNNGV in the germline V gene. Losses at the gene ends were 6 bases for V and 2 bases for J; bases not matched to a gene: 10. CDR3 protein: CASRPPGQYPYEQYF. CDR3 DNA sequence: TGTGCCAGCAGACCTCCGGGACAGTACCCCTACGAGCAGTACTTC.

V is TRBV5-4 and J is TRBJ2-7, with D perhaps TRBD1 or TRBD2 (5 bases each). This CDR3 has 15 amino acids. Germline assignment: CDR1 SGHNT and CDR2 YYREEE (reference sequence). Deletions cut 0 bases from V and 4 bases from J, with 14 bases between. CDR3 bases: TGTGCCAGCAGCTTGGGTACGCAGGGAGCTTACGAGCAGTACTTC. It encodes CASSLGTQGAYEQYF.

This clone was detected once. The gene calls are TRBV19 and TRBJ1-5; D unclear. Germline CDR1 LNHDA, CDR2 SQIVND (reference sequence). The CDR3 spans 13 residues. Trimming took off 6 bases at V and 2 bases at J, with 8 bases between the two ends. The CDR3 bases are TGTGCCAGTAGGGATCCCGGCAATCAGCCCCAGCATTTT. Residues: CASRDPGNQPQHF.

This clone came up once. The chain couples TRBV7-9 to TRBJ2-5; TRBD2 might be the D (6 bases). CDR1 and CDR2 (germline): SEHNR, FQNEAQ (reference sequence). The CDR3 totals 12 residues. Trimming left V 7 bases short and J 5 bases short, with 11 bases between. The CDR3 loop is CASKYRGETQYF. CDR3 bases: TGTGCCAGCAAGTACCGGGGGGAGACCCAGTACTTC.

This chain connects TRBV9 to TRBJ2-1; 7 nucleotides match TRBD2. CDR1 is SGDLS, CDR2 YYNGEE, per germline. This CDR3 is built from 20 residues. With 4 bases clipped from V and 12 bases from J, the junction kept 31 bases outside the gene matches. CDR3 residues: CASSPLGSGDSSAMSGRQFF. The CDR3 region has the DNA TGTGCCAGCAGCCCGCTGGGCAGCGGGGATAGTTCCGCAATGAGTGGTAGGCAGTTCTTC.

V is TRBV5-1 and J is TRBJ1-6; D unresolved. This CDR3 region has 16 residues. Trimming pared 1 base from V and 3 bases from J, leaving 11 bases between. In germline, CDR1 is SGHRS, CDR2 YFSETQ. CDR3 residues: CASSLSAGDYNSPLHF. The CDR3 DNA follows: TGCGCCAGCAGCTTGTCGGCAGGAGACTATAATTCACCCCTCCACTTT.

The CDR3 loop is CASSPGLAKNTGELFF. CDR3 nucleotides: TGTGCCAGCAGCCCGGGACTAGCCAAGAATACCGGGGAGCTGTTTTTT. This sequence joins TRBV7-6 and TRBJ2-2; the match to TRBD2 covers 9 bases. This CDR3 region has 16 residues. Germline V lookup: CDR1 SGHVS, CDR2 FNYEAQ. Trimming took 5 bases from V and 5 from J; bases not matched to a gene: 9.

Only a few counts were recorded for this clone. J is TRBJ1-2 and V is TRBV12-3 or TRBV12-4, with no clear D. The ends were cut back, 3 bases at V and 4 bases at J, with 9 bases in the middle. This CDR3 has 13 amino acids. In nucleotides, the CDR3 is TGTGCCAGCAGTTTGAATCGGGGCTATGGCTACACCTTC. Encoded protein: CASSLNRGYGYTF.

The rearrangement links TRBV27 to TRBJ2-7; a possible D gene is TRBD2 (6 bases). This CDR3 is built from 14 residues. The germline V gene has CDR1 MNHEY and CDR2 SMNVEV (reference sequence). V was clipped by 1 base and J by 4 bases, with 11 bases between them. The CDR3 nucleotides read TGTGCCAGCAGTTTATACCGGGAGAGGTACGAGCAGTACTTC. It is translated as CASSLYRERYEQYF.

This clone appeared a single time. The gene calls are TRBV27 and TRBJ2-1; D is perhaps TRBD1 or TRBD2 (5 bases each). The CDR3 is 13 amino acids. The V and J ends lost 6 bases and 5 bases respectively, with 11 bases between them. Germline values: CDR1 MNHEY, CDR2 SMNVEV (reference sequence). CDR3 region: CASRTEGNNEQFF. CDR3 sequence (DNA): TGTGCCAGCAGGACCGAGGGGAACAATGAGCAGTTCTTC.

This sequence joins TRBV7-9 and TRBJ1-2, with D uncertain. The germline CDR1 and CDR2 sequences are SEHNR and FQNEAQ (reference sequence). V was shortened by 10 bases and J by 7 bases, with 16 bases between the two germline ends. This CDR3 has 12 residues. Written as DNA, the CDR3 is TGTGCCATCGATTCCGGGATATTTGGCTACACCTTC. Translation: CAIDSGIFGYTF.